This TCR beta chain emerged from a study of shared clonotypes between healthy human individuals (dated by TCRdb to 2020 to 2021). Regarding the complete study: A couple of women and a few men aged 18 to 49 years were included in the cohort. Per donor, three plates each were used for CD4 naive and CD4 memory, two for CD8 naive, and one for CD8 memory. The study deeply sequenced blood TCR repertoires of about 5 healthy adults to estimate repertoire size and the extent of clonotype sharing between individuals. Different laboratories and diverse techniques were used to prepare libraries and sequence TCR repertoires, to increase sequencing depth and limit assay-specific biases. Between about 0.94 and 10 billion PBMCs per donor were obtained by leukapheresis.

Using the deep immunoSEQ assay, multiplex PCR amplified TCR CDR3 regions from genomic DNA. Extracted genomic DNA from each cell subset was spread evenly across all wells of several immunoSEQ 96-well plates, with each plate serving as a replicate. For sorted subsets, each replicate PCR was loaded with about 0.2 ug genomic DNA, equivalent to approximately 27,000 T cell genomes. The purified libraries were quantified using a Qubit 3.0 fluorometer, sized with a Bioanalyzer 2100, and then quantified again using the KAPA Library Quantification kit. A separate single-read 150-cycle Illumina NextSeq 550 flow cell was used to sequence each immunoSEQ 96-well plate. The published analysis was carried out like this. The immunoSEQ output contained only junctional sequences without quality scores, so filtering could not match that applied to full-length reads. Sequences were annotated with PyIR, a Python wrapper for IgBLAST v1.9, using IMGT germline references to assign V/J genes and CDR3. Any read was removed if the V/J assignment was weak (E-value above 1e-6), the CDR3 was missing, or the read contained stop codons, out-of-frame junctions, or ambiguous translated residues. A V3J clonotype was defined by an identical inferred V gene, J gene, and CDR3 amino acid sequence. Percentage overlap between repertoires was computed as shared unique clonotypes divided by the size of the smaller repertoire. Three approaches were used to assess repertoire richness: RTK rarefaction, the Chao1 estimator, and Recon v2.1 estimates of unobserved clonotypes. For all TCRbeta clonotypes obtained by the gDNA method from four donors, generation probabilities were computed with OLGA. What TCRdb holds here is the immuneACCESS table cut down to in-frame rearrangements. Part of the clones is not present; checked against another copy, under half of the missing clones reflect an unresolved V gene, and the others are unexplained. V, J and clone size reflect that table, while D and trimming were determined from the DNA. For this sample there are about 300,000 clones; approximately 79% appear just once. 10% of the sample is held by the ten biggest clonotypes.

Including the terminal cysteine and phenylalanine, the CDR3 comprises 16 residues. Only the CDR3 DNA stays, 48 bases, in frame from base 1. This clone has just one count. Its target antigen remains unknown. Qualities for individual bases were not recorded, and no much larger clone is one base off. The paper as a whole reports these results and caveats: Sampling was restricted to blood, and TCR repertoires in tissue are likely to differ from TCR repertoires in blood. Rarefaction of sorted-subset datasets indicated incomplete sequencing despite the large sequencing depth. Compared with non-shared clonotypes, the clonotypes found in all four sorted-subset donors had higher generation probabilities. Because the study included a small number of donors, the genetic and exposure-history diversity represented was limited. Naive subsets generally had larger estimated clonotype richness than memory subsets. When several donors were compared, the shared fraction of clonotypes was roughly 5% for naive CD4, less than 4% for naive CD8, 2.3% for memory CD4, and roughly 0.4% for memory CD8. Pairwise subsampling led to the expectation that sequencing depth would affect the degree of clonotype sharing among donors.

Healthy HIV-negative adults with no recently reported acute infections or vaccinations were included as donors. Only Caucasian adults living in Nashville, Tennessee, USA were represented among the donors. CD4+ T cells were enriched by magnetic negative selection, after which naive cells were positively selected on CD45RA and the negative fraction was taken as the memory subset. Blood was collected by leukapheresis, and PBMCs were isolated by Ficoll-Histopaque density gradient centrifugation and then cryopreserved in liquid nitrogen vapor phase. Purity and quantity of every magnetically sorted T cell population were checked by analytical flow cytometry. Genomic DNA was isolated from every sorted fraction and measured by UV absorbance on a Nanodrop 2000c.

The specimen sequenced was memory CD4+ T cells sorted from blood. Taken with the paper, the label for cell subset or site translates to: CD45RA-negative fraction. The source of this sequence is a man younger than 40 in good health. This chain is built from TRBV21-1 and TRBJ2-7. TRBV21-1 is a documented pseudogene. This receptor carries the CDR3 CASSKAPGYLRYEQYF. The nucleotide sequence is TGTGCCAGCAGCAAAGCGCCCGGCTACCTCCGGTACGAGCAGTACTTC.